One and the same sample provided the 11 T cell receptor beta chains below, sequenced in a study of T cells in women clearing cervical HPV infection. Only in-frame clones appear in the TCRdb table, and some are missing; sequencing was by immunoSEQ multiplex PCR. This sample's table has under 35,000 clones. Sequenced sample: blood buffy coat. The receptor source for this set is a woman between 18 and 70 years old with a cervical HPV16 infection that either progressed to CIN3+ or cleared (not recorded which).

A note on this clone: The CDR3 end falls 3 residues outside the read, so it is completed with the germline J gene. V and J are TRBV20-1 and TRBJ2-7, with 10 bases aligning to TRBD1. The CDR3 covers 14 residues. Germline-derived CDR1 and CDR2 are DFQATT and SNEGSKA (reference sequence). J lost 3 bases, V lost 1 base, and 3 bases had no gene match. The CDR3 bases that were read are TGCAGTGCTAGAGCCGGGACAGGGGTCTACGAG. Its protein is CSARAGTGVYE. The complete CDR3 reads CSARAGTGVYEQYF.

Notes on this clone: The CDR3 end is not reached by the read, which stops 3 residues before it; the germline J gene fills it in. V usage is TRBV2 and J usage is TRBJ1-4; TRBD1 matches 8 bases. J was trimmed by 8 bases and V by 4 bases; bases with no gene match: 6. The germline V gene has CDR1 SNHLY and CDR2 FYNNEI. There are 14 residues in the CDR3. The CDR3 DNA, read in part, is TGTGCCAGCAGTGGAGTGACAGGGGTCGAAAAA. Its translation is CASSGVTGVEK. The whole CDR3 reads CASSGVTGVEKLFF.

Concerning this clone: Read data end 3 residues before the CDR3 end; the end is taken from the germline J gene. The chain has TRBV28 and TRBJ1-4; TRBD1 matches 7 bases. CDR1 and CDR2 from the germline V gene are MDHEN and SYDVKM. The CDR3 contains 14 residues. The J segment lost 8 bases and the V segment lost 6 bases, leaving 9 bases of the junction unmatched. This CDR3 is CASRLTGVGEKLFF. The sequenced CDR3 bases are TGTGCCAGCAGACTTACAGGGGTTGGAGAAAAA.

On this clone: The read ends 3 residues before the CDR3 terminus; that terminus is restored from the germline J gene. The chain recombines TRBV11-2 with TRBJ2-7, with D possibly being TRBD2 (6 bases). Germline loops: CDR1 SGHAT, CDR2 FQNNGV. This CDR3 contains 15 residues. Trimming shortened V by 4 bases and J by 0 bases, and 13 bases separated the two germline ends. The CDR3 bases that were read are TGTGCCAGCAGCTCCCCTCGGGGGAGCTCCTACGAG. Protein product: CASSSPRGSSYE. In full, the CDR3 is CASSSPRGSSYEQYF. The whole variable domain, filled in from reference TRBV11-2 and TRBJ2-7, reads EAGVAQSPRYKIIEKRQSVAFWCNPISGHATLYWYQQILGQGPKLLIQFQNNGVVDDSQLPKDRFSAERLKGVDSTLKIQPAKLEDSAVYLCASSSPRGSSYEQYFGPGTRLTVT.

With regard to this clone: The read ends 3 residues shy of where the CDR3 ends; the end is completed using the germline J gene. V is TRBV20-1 and J is TRBJ2-7; 12 positions match TRBD1. The trim removed 5 bases at V and 4 bases at J, leaving 3 bases unmatched. The CDR3 runs 13 residues. The V gene's germline CDR1 is DFQATT and CDR2 SNEGSKA (reference sequence). The part of the CDR3 DNA that was read is TGCAGTGCTGCGGGACAGGGGGCGTACGAG. Its protein is CSAAGQGAYE. From start to end, the CDR3 is CSAAGQGAYEQYF.

The CDR3 DNA, read in part, is TGTGCCAGTAGTATGGGTGGCGGGCTCTCCTACAATGAG. Protein: CASSMGGGLSYNE. The CDR3 reads in full as CASSMGGGLSYNEQFF. The chain combines TRBV19 with TRBJ2-1, with D perhaps matching TRBD2 (5 bases). The read terminates 3 residues ahead of where the CDR3 ends, so the germline J gene completes it. The CDR3 covers 16 residues. V gave up 3 bases and J gave up 0 bases, with 12 bases separating them. Germline CDR1 and CDR2: LNHDA and SQIVND (reference sequence).

This CDR3 reads CASRAWTGGGYEQYF. CDR3 DNA (partial): TGTGCCAGCAGAGCGTGGACAGGGGGTGGCTACGAG. This chain links TRBV2 with TRBJ2-7; 10 positions match TRBD1. The read finishes 3 residues shy of the CDR3 end, and the germline J gene is used to complete it. The V gene end was trimmed by 6 bases and the J gene end by 3 bases; junction bases not matched to a gene: 8. CDR3 size: 15 residues. Germline CDR1 reads SNHLY; CDR2 reads FYNNEI. The full variable domain, its missing parts supplied by reference TRBV2 and TRBJ2-7, is EPEVTQTPSHQVTQMGQEVILRCVPISNHLYFYWYRQILGQKVEFLVSFYNNEISEKSEIFDDQFSVERPDGSNFTLKIRSTKLEDSAMYFCASRAWTGGGYEQYFGPGTRLTVT.

A word on this clone: Read coverage stops 3 residues before the CDR3 terminus; the germline J gene supplies the remainder. The gene calls are TRBV5-1 and TRBJ2-5; 7 bases agree with TRBD2. Germline CDR1 reads SGHRS; CDR2 reads YFSETQ. The CDR3 covers 17 residues. V shed 4 bases and J 5 bases; nucleotides not matched to a gene: 17. The CDR3 here is CASSRLPLGGGIETQYF. Partial CDR3 DNA: TGCGCCAGCAGCCGCCTCCCTCTGGGGGGAGGGATTGAGACC.

Comment on this clone: The read halts 3 residues ahead of the CDR3 end, with the missing end drawn from the germline J gene. The chain joins TRBV2 to TRBJ2-3, with 10 bases lining up with TRBD2. J was trimmed by 8 bases and V by 6 bases; bases with no gene match: 8. CDR1 and CDR2 (germline): SNHLY, FYNNEI. The CDR3 runs to 14 residues. CDR3 DNA, as far as it was read: TGTGCCAGCAGCCCCGGGACTAGCGCGGGTACG. Protein sequence: CASSPGTSAGT. The CDR3, in full, reads CASSPGTSAGTQYF.

Note on this clone: The CDR3 goes on 3 residues after the read ends, and that part is filled in from the germline J gene. The chain joins TRBV5-1 to TRBJ2-3; D gene uncertain. This CDR3 is built from 15 residues. Germline V gene data show CDR1 as SGHRS and CDR2 as YFSETQ. The part of the CDR3 DNA that was read is TGCGCCAGCAGCCAAACAAGTACCAACCAAGAGACG. Translating it yields CASSQTSTNQET. The entire CDR3 protein reads CASSQTSTNQETQYF.

With regard to this clone: The DNA ends 3 residues before the CDR3 does, and the rest of the CDR3 is filled in from the germline J gene. The V call is TRBV20-1, the J call TRBJ2-1; D is perhaps TRBD1 (5 bases). This CDR3 contains 16 residues. Germline lookup yields CDR1 DFQATT and CDR2 SNEGSKA (reference sequence). The V end was cut by 2 bases, the J end by 9 bases, with 23 bases between. CDR3 DNA (partial): TGCAGTGCTAGAACTCAAACAGGTTTGACACACGGTGAG. Translating it yields CSARTQTGLTHGE. The entire CDR3 protein is CSARTQTGLTHGEQFF.